The clone carrying this T cell receptor beta chain has just one count. What it recognizes is unknown. This sample is drawn from a study of cytomegalovirus exposure and HLA in healthy donors. Regarding the study as a whole: Overall, roughly 150 TCR beta chains were annotated as cytomegalovirus-associated.

This table comes from immunoSEQ multiplex PCR, and its TCRdb copy is limited to in-frame clones, with some not included. Of roughly 86,000 clones in the sample, about 96% were seen once. Donors were drawn from the 120-subject validation cohort, separate from the roughly 610-subject first cohort. The sample taken for sequencing was PBMCs. The origin of this receptor is a man younger than 30 in good health and CMV-seropositive.

The CDR3 reads CAWADERGKNIQYF. The CDR3 region has the DNA TGTGCCTGGGCGGACGAGCGGGGGAAAAACATTCAGTACTTC. V is TRBV30 and J is TRBJ2-4; 8 bases agree with TRBD2. Germline CDR1 GTSNPN, CDR2 SVGIG (reference sequence). There are 14 residues in the CDR3. The V gene end was trimmed by 5 bases and the J gene end by 4 bases; junction bases not matched to a gene: 7.